A selection of T cell receptor beta chains follows, all from one sample in a study of blood T cells in healthy people across ages. TCRdb re-analysed the 5' RACE reads in MiXCR, keeping a single row per CDR3 protein. The table shows about 1.4 million distinct CDR3 sequences, with 45% to 70% occurring only once. What was sequenced was blood. The receptors shown here come from a man between 18 and 29 years old in good health. Both conserved end residues are part of each CDR3. A D gene is named only where the DNA matches it firmly. Only some rows state a clone size, as once, few, many or a class for expanded clones.

abundance: .; d_gene: TRBD2; j_gene: TRBJ2-7; v_gene: TRBV2; CDR3nt: TGTGCCAGCAAGAGAGCGGGGAGCTCCTACGAGCAGTACTTC; CDR3aa: CASKRAGSSYEQYF
abundance: few; d_gene: TRBD2; j_gene: TRBJ2-4; v_gene: TRBV4-2; CDR3nt: TGTGCCAGCAGCCAAGGTCTAGCGGAAAACATTCAGTACTTC; CDR3aa: CASSQGLAENIQYF
abundance: .; d_gene: TRBD1; j_gene: TRBJ1-1; v_gene: TRBV6-5; CDR3nt: TGTGCCAGCAGTCGCCCCGGACAGGGAGACACTGAAGCTTTCTTT; CDR3aa: CASSRPGQGDTEAFF
abundance: .; d_gene: TRBD1; j_gene: TRBJ2-3; v_gene: TRBV5-4; CDR3nt: TGTGCCAGCAGCGCCGGACAGGGGGCCTCGTATTTT; CDR3aa: CASSAGQGASYF
abundance: .; d_gene: .; j_gene: TRBJ1-4; v_gene: TRBV12-3/TRBV12-4; CDR3nt: TGTGCCAGCAAACTTGGGACCCGGGGTGAAAAACTGTTTTTT; CDR3aa: CASKLGTRGEKLFF
abundance: .; d_gene: .; j_gene: TRBJ2-5; v_gene: TRBV9; CDR3nt: TGTGCCAGCAGCGTAGACGGGGGCGAGACCCAGTACTTC; CDR3aa: CASSVDGGETQYF
abundance: .; d_gene: TRBD1; j_gene: TRBJ2-4; v_gene: TRBV4-1; CDR3nt: TGCGCCAGCAGCCCCGGGGGACAGGGACCCTTAGCCAAAAACATTCAGTACTTC; CDR3aa: CASSPGGQGPLAKNIQYF
abundance: .; d_gene: .; j_gene: TRBJ2-3; v_gene: TRBV7-8; CDR3nt: TGTGCCAGCAGCTTGATTTTGGGGTACCGCACAGATACGCAGTATTTT; CDR3aa: CASSLILGYRTDTQYF
abundance: .; d_gene: TRBD1; j_gene: TRBJ2-1; v_gene: TRBV6-2/TRBV6-3; CDR3nt: TGTGCCAGCAGCCGCTTTACCTGGCAGGGGGCGAATGAGCAGTTCTTC; CDR3aa: CASSRFTWQGANEQFF
abundance: .; d_gene: TRBD2; j_gene: TRBJ2-7; v_gene: TRBV10-3; CDR3nt: TGTGCCAGCCGACCGGGACTAAACAACGAGCAGTACTTC; CDR3aa: CASRPGLNNEQYF
abundance: .; d_gene: .; j_gene: TRBJ2-6; v_gene: TRBV12-3/TRBV12-4; CDR3nt: TGTGCCAGCAGTCCCATGGGCAGGATAGGGGCCAACGTCCTGACTTTC; CDR3aa: CASSPMGRIGANVLTF
abundance: few; d_gene: .; j_gene: TRBJ2-1; v_gene: TRBV20-1; CDR3nt: TGCAGTGCTACACTTGACGGAGAGAATGAGCAGTTCTTC; CDR3aa: CSATLDGENEQFF
abundance: .; d_gene: TRBD2; j_gene: TRBJ2-4; v_gene: TRBV3-1; CDR3nt: TGTGCCAGCAGCCAAGACGCTAGCGGGAGGTGGGAGCAGTACTTC; CDR3aa: CASSQDASGRWEQYF
abundance: few; d_gene: .; j_gene: TRBJ1-2; v_gene: TRBV20-1; CDR3nt: TGCAGTGCTAGACCCGGGGCAGGGTCCGCCTATGGCTACACCTTC; CDR3aa: CSARPGAGSAYGYTF
abundance: .; d_gene: TRBD1; j_gene: TRBJ2-7; v_gene: TRBV4-3; CDR3nt: TGCGCCAGCAGCCAAGATCATACGGACAGGGGACCCTACGAGCAGTACTTC; CDR3aa: CASSQDHTDRGPYEQYF
abundance: few; d_gene: .; j_gene: TRBJ2-1; v_gene: TRBV4-3; CDR3nt: TGCGCCAGCAGCCAAGATGGGGTACGTCGCAATGAGCAGTTCTTC; CDR3aa: CASSQDGVRRNEQFF
abundance: .; d_gene: TRBD2; j_gene: TRBJ2-1; v_gene: TRBV7-9; CDR3nt: TGTGCCAGCAGCTTTGGGACTAGCTTATCATACTACAATGAGCAGTTCTTC; CDR3aa: CASSFGTSLSYYNEQFF
abundance: .; d_gene: TRBD1; j_gene: TRBJ2-3; v_gene: TRBV12-3/TRBV12-4; CDR3nt: TGCGCCAGCACAAAGACAGGGTCGGGCGGAGACGCGTATTTT; CDR3aa: CASTKTGSGGDAYF
abundance: .; d_gene: .; j_gene: TRBJ2-7; v_gene: TRBV20-1; CDR3nt: TGCAGTGCACCAAAGGGGGGTTACGAGCAGTACTTC; CDR3aa: CSAPKGGYEQYF
abundance: .; d_gene: .; j_gene: TRBJ2-1; v_gene: TRBV7-2; CDR3nt: TGTGCCAGCAACTTTGAGGGTTCCTACAATGAGCAGTTCTTC; CDR3aa: CASNFEGSYNEQFF
abundance: .; d_gene: TRBD2; j_gene: TRBJ2-7; v_gene: TRBV11-2; CDR3nt: TGTGCCAGCAGCCTAGCGGGAGGGCCGGATAAGCAGTACTTC; CDR3aa: CASSLAGGPDKQYF
abundance: .; d_gene: .; j_gene: TRBJ2-7; v_gene: TRBV20-1; CDR3nt: TGCAGTGCTAGAGGATCCGGGACAATCTTTTCCTACGAGCAGTACTTC; CDR3aa: CSARGSGTIFSYEQYF
abundance: few; d_gene: .; j_gene: TRBJ2-7; v_gene: TRBV4-1; CDR3nt: TGCGCCAGCAGCCAAGAGCATTTGCGTGGTCTCGTCTACGAGCAGTACTTC; CDR3aa: CASSQEHLRGLVYEQYF
abundance: .; d_gene: TRBD2; j_gene: TRBJ2-3; v_gene: TRBV20-1; CDR3nt: TGCAGTGCTAGCAGGGCTAGCGGGGTGCTAGATACGCAGTATTTT; CDR3aa: CSASRASGVLDTQYF
abundance: few; d_gene: .; j_gene: TRBJ2-5; v_gene: TRBV7-9; CDR3nt: TGTGCTAGCAACCCGGCGGTCGGTGTGGAGACCCAGTACTTC; CDR3aa: CASNPAVGVETQYF
abundance: .; d_gene: .; j_gene: TRBJ1-1; v_gene: TRBV7-9; CDR3nt: TGTGCCAGCAGCTTAGCGGAGGAACAAGCTTTCTTT; CDR3aa: CASSLAEEQAFF
abundance: .; d_gene: .; j_gene: TRBJ1-1; v_gene: TRBV3-1; CDR3nt: TGTGCCAGCAGCCAAGGGACAAGGCTGAACACTGAAGCTTTCTTT; CDR3aa: CASSQGTRLNTEAFF
abundance: .; d_gene: TRBD2; j_gene: TRBJ2-5; v_gene: TRBV4-1; CDR3nt: TGCGCCAGCAGCCAACGGACTAGCGGGAGAGAAGAGACCCAGTACTTC; CDR3aa: CASSQRTSGREETQYF
abundance: .; d_gene: TRBD2; j_gene: TRBJ2-2; v_gene: TRBV12-3/TRBV12-4; CDR3nt: TGTGCCAGCATTGGTTGGCTAGCGGCGAACACCGGGGAGCTGTTTTTT; CDR3aa: CASIGWLAANTGELFF
abundance: .; d_gene: TRBD2; j_gene: TRBJ2-1; v_gene: TRBV10-3; CDR3nt: TGTGCCATCAGTGAGTCTAATAGCGGGACCCTAGAGTTCTTC; CDR3aa: CAISESNSGTLEFF
abundance: .; d_gene: .; j_gene: TRBJ2-1; v_gene: TRBV27; CDR3nt: TGTGCCAGCAGTTTATCGGCCTCTCTCAACCCTTACAATGAGCAGTTCTTC; CDR3aa: CASSLSASLNPYNEQFF
abundance: few; d_gene: .; j_gene: TRBJ2-7; v_gene: TRBV12-3/TRBV12-4; CDR3nt: TGTGCCAGCAGCAGGACGCCTCCCTACGAGCAGTACTTC; CDR3aa: CASSRTPPYEQYF
abundance: .; d_gene: TRBD1; j_gene: TRBJ2-1; v_gene: TRBV5-6; CDR3nt: TGTGCCAGCAGCCCCACAGGGGACGTAATCAATGAGCAGTTCTTC; CDR3aa: CASSPTGDVINEQFF
abundance: .; d_gene: .; j_gene: TRBJ2-1; v_gene: TRBV6-5; CDR3nt: TGTGCCAGCAAGGAGGGGTTGGACTACAATGAGCAGTTCTTC; CDR3aa: CASKEGLDYNEQFF
abundance: .; d_gene: TRBD2; j_gene: TRBJ2-3; v_gene: TRBV3-1; CDR3nt: TGTGCCAGCAGCCACCCGGGGACTAGTTCTCCAGATACGCAGTATTTT; CDR3aa: CASSHPGTSSPDTQYF
abundance: .; d_gene: .; j_gene: TRBJ1-6; v_gene: TRBV12-3/TRBV12-4; CDR3nt: TGTGCCAGCAGTTCATCCCCCCGTAGGAGTAATTCACCCCTCCACTTT; CDR3aa: CASSSSPRRSNSPLHF
abundance: .; d_gene: TRBD1; j_gene: TRBJ1-4; v_gene: TRBV4-1; CDR3nt: TGCGCCAGCAGCCGGGACAGGGGCCATGAAAAACTGTTTTTT; CDR3aa: CASSRDRGHEKLFF
abundance: .; d_gene: .; j_gene: TRBJ2-5; v_gene: TRBV21-1; CDR3nt: TGTGCCAGCAGCAAAGAGCGTTGGCAGCCCCCGTGGGGCGGGCAGTACTTC; CDR3aa: CASSKERWQPPWGGQYF
abundance: .; d_gene: TRBD2; j_gene: TRBJ2-1; v_gene: TRBV4-1; CDR3nt: TGCGCCAGCAGCCTCTTGCTAGCGGGAGGCTCGAATGAGCAGTTCTTC; CDR3aa: CASSLLLAGGSNEQFF
abundance: .; d_gene: .; j_gene: TRBJ2-5; v_gene: TRBV27; CDR3nt: TGTGCCAGCAGTTTGACAGCGATCCAAGAGACCCAGTACTTC; CDR3aa: CASSLTAIQETQYF